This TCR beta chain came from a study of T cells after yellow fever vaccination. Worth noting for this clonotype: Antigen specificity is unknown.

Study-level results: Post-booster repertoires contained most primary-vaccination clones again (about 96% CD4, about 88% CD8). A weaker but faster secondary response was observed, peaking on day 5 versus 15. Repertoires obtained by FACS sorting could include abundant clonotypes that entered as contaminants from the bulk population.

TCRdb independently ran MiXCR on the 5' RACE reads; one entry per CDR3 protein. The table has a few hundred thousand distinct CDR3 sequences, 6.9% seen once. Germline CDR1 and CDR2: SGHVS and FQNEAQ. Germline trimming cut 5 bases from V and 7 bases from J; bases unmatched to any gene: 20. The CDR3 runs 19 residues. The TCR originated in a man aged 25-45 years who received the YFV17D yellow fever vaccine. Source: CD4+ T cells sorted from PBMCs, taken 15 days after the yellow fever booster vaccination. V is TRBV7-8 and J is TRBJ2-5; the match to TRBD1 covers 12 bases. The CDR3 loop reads CASSPDRDRGRDKSWTQYF. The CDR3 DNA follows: TGTGCCAGCAGCCCGGACCGGGACAGGGGGCGGGATAAGAGTTGGACCCAGTACTTC.